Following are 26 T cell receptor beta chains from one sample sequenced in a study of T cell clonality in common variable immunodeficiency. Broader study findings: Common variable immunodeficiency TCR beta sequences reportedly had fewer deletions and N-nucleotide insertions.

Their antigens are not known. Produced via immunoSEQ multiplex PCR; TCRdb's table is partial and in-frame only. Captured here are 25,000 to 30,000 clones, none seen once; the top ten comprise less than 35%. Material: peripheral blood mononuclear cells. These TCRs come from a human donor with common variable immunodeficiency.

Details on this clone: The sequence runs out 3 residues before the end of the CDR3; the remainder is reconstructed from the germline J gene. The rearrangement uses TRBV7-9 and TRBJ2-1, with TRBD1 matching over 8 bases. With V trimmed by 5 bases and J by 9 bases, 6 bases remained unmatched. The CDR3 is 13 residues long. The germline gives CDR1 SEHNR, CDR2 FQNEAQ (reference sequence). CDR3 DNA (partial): TGTGCCAGCAGCACGCAGGGGGCGGGTGAG. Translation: CASSTQGAGE. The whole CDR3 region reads CASSTQGAGEQFF.

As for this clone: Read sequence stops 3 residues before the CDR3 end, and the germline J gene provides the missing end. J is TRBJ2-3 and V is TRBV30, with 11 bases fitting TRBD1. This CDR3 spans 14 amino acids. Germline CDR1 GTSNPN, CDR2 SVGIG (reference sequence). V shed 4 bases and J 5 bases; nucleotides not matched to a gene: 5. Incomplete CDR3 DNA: TGTGCCTGGACCGGGACAGGGGGTGGAGATACG. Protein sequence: CAWTGTGGGDT. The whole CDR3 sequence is CAWTGTGGGDTQYF. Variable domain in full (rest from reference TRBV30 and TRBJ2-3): SQTIHQWPATLVQPVGSPLSLECTVEGTSNPNLYWYRQAAGRGLQLLFYSVGIGQISSEVPQNLSASRPQDRQFILSSKKLLLSDSGFYLCAWTGTGGGDTQYFGPGTRLTVL.

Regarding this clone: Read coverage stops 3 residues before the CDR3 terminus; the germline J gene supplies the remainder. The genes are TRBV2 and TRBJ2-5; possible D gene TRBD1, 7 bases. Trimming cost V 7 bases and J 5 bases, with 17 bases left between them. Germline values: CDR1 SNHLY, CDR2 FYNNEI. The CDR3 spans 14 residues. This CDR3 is CASKGRQGGETQYF. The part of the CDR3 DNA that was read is TGTGCCAGCAAGGGTCGGCAGGGGGGCGAGACC.

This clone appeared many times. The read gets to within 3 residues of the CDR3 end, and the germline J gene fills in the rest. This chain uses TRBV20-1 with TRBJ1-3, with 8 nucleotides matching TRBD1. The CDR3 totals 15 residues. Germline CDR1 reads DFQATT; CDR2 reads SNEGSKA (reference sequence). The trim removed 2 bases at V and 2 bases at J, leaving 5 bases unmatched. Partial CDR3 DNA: TGCAGTGCTAGACTTCAGGGGGCAGCTGGAAACACC. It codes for CSARLQGAAGNT. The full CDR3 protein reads CSARLQGAAGNTIYF.

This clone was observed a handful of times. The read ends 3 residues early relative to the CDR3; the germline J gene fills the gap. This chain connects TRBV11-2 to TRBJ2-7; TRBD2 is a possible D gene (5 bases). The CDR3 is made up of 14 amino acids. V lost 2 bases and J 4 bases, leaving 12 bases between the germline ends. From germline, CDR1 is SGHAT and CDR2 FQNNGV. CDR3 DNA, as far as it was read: TGTGCCAGCAGCTTATATCGGGGAGTGTACGAG. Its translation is CASSLYRGVYE. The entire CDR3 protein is CASSLYRGVYEQYF. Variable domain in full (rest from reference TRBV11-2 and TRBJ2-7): EAGVAQSPRYKIIEKRQSVAFWCNPISGHATLYWYQQILGQGPKLLIQFQNNGVVDDSQLPKDRFSAERLKGVDSTLKIQPAKLEDSAVYLCASSLYRGVYEQYFGPGTRLTVT.

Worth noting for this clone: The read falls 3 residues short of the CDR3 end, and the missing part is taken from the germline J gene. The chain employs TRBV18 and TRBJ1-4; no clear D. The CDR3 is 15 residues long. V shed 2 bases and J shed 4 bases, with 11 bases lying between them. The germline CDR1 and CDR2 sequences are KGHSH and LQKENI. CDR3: CASSPIFSFNEKLFF. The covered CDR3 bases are TGTGCCAGCTCACCAATCTTTTCCTTTAATGAAAAA.

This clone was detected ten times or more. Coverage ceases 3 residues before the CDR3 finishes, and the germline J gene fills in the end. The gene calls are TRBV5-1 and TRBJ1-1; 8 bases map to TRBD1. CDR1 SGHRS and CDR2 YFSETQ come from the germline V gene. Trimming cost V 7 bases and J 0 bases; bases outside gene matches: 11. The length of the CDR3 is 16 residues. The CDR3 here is CASEQGDKEMNTEAFF. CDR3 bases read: TGCGCCAGCGAACAGGGGGATAAAGAAATGAACACTGAA.

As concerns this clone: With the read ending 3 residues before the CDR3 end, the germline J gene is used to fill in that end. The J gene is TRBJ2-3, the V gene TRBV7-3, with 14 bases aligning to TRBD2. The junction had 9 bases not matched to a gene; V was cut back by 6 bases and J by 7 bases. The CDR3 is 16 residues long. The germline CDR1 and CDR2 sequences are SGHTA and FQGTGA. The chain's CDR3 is CASSSFGLAGGNTQYF. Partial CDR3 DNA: TGTGCCAGCAGTTCCTTCGGACTAGCGGGGGGAAATACG.

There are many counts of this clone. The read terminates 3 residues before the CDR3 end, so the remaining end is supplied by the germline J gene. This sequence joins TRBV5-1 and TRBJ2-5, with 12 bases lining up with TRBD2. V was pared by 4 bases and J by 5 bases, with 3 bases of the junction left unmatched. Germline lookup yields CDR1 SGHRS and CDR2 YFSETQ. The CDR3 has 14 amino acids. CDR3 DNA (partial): TGCGCCAGCAGCCCTACTAGCGGGGGGGAGACC. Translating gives CASSPTSGGET. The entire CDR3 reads CASSPTSGGETQYF.

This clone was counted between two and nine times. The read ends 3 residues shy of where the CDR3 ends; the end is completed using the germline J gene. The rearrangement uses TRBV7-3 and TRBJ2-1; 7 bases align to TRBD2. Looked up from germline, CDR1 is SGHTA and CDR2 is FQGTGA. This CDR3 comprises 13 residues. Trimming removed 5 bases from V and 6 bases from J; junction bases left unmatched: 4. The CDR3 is CASSLSGGNEQFF. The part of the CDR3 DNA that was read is TGTGCCAGCAGCCTCTCGGGGGGCAATGAG. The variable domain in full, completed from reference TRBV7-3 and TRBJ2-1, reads GAGVSQTPSNKVTEKGKYVELRCDPISGHTALYWYRQSLGQGPEFLIYFQGTGAADDSGLPNDRFFAVRPEGSVSTLKIQRTERGDSAVYLCASSLSGGNEQFFGPGTRLTVL.

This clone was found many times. The part of the CDR3 DNA that was read is TGCGCCAGCAGCCAATACACGCGGGGGAGGAACACCGGGGAG. Translation gives CASSQYTRGRNTGE. The whole CDR3 region reads CASSQYTRGRNTGELFF. The chain couples TRBV4-1 to TRBJ2-2; TRBD2 agrees at 7 bases. Read sequence stops 3 residues before the CDR3 end, and the germline J gene provides the missing end. CDR3 size: 17 residues. V lost 2 bases, J lost 1 base, and 7 bases stayed unmatched. In germline, CDR1 is MGHRA, CDR2 YSYEKL.

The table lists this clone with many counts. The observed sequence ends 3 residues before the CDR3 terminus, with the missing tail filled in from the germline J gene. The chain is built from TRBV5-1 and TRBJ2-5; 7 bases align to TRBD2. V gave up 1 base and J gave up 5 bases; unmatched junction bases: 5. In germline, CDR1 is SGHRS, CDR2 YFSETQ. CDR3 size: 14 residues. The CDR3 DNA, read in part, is TGCGCCAGCAGCTTGATGGCGGGGGACGAGACC. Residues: CASSLMAGDET. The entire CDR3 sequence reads CASSLMAGDETQYF. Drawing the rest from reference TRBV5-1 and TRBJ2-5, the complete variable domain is KAGVTQTPRYLIKTRGQQVTLSCSPISGHRSVSWYQQTPGQGLQFLFEYFSETQRNKGNFPGRFSGRQFSNSRSEMNVSTLELGDSALYLCASSLMAGDETQYFGPGTRLLVL.

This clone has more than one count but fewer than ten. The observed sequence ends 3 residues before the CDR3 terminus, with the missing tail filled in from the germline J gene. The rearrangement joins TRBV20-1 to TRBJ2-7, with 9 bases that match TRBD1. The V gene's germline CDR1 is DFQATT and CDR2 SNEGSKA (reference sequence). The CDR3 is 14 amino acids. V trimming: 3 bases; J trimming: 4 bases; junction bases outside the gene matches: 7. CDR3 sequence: CSASRDRVSYEQYF. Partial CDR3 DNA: TGCAGTGCTAGTAGGGACAGGGTATCTTACGAG.

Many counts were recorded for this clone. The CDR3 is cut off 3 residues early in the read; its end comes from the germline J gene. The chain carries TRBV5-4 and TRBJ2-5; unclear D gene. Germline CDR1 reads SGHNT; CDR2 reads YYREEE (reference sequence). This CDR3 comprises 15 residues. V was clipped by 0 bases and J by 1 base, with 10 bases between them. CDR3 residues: CASSLAVTVQETQYF. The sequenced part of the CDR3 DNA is TGTGCCAGCAGCTTGGCCGTTACAGTCCAAGAGACC. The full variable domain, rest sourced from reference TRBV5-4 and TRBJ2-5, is ETGVTQSPTHLIKTRGQQVTLRCSSQSGHNTVSWYQQALGQGPQFIFQYYREEENGRGNFPPRFSGLQFPNYSSELNVNALELDDSALYLCASSLAVTVQETQYFGPGTRLLVL.

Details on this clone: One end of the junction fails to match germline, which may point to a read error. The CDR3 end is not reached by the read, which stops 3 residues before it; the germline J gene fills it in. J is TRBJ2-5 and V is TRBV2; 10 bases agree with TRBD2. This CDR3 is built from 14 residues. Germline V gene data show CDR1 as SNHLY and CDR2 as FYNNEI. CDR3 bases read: TGTGCCAGCAGGGAAGCGGGGGGGGAGGAGACC. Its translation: CASREAGGEET. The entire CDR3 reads CASREAGGEETQYF.

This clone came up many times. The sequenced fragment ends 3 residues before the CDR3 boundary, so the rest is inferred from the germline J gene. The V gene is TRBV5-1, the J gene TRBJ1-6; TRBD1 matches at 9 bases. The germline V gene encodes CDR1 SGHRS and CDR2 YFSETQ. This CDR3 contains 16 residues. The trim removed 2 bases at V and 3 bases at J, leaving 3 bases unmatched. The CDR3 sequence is CASSFGTGRYNSPLHF. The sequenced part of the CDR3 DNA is TGCGCCAGCAGCTTTGGGACAGGGCGCTATAATTCACCC.

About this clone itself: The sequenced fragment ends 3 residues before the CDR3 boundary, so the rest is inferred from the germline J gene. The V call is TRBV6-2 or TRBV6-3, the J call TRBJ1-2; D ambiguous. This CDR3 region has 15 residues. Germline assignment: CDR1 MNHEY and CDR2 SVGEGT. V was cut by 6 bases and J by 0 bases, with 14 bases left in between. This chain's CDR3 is CASRPLAEANYGYTF. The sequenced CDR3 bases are TGTGCCAGCAGACCCCTGGCGGAGGCTAACTATGGC.

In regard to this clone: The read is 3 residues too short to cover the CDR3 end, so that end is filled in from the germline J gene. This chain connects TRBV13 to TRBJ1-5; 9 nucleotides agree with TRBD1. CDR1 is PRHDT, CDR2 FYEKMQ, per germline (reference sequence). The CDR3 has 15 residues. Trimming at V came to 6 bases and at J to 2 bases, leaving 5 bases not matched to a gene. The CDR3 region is CASRQTGGCNQPQHF. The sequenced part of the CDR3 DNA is TGTGCCAGCAGACAAACAGGGGGCTGCAATCAGCCC.

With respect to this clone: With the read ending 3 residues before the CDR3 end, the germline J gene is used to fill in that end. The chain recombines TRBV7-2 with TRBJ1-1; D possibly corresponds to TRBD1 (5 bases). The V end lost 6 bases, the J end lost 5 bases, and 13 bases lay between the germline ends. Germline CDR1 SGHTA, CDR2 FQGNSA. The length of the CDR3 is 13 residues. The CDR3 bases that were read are TGTGCCAGCAGTCAAGGACATAAGACTGAA. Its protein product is CASSQGHKTE. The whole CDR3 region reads CASSQGHKTEAFF.

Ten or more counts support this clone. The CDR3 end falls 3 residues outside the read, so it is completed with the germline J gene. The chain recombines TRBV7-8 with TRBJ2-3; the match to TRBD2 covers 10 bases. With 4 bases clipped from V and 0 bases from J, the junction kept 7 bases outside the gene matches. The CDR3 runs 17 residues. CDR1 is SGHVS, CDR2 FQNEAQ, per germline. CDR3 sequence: CASSSKTSGLSTDTQYF. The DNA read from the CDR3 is TGTGCCAGCAGCTCAAAGACTAGCGGGCTTAGCACAGATACG.

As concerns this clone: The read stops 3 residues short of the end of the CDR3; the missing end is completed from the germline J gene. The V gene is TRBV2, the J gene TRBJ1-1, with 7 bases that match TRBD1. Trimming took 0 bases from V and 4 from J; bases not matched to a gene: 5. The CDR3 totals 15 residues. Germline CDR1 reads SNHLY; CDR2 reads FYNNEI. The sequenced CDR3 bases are TGTGCCAGCAGTGAAGCGACACAGGGGAGCACTGAA. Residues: CASSEATQGSTE. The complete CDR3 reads CASSEATQGSTEAFF.

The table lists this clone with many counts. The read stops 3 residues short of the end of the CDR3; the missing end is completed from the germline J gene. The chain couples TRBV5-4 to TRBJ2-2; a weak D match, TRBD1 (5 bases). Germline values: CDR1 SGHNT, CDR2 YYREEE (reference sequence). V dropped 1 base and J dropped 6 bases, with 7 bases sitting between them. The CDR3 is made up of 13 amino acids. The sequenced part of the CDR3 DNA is TGTGCCAGCAGCTTGTCAGGGTCCGGGGAG. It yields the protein CASSLSGSGE. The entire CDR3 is CASSLSGSGELFF.

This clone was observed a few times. The DNA read from the CDR3 is TGTGCCAGTAGTATCGGGACAGGGCCTGAAAAA. This gives the protein CASSIGTGPEK. The entire CDR3 reads CASSIGTGPEKLFF. This chain connects TRBV19 to TRBJ1-4; TRBD1 matches at 9 bases. The CDR3 end falls 3 residues outside the read, so it is completed with the germline J gene. This CDR3 region has 14 residues. Unmatched junction bases numbered 3, after V lost 3 bases and J lost 7 bases. The germline gives CDR1 LNHDA, CDR2 SQIVND (reference sequence).

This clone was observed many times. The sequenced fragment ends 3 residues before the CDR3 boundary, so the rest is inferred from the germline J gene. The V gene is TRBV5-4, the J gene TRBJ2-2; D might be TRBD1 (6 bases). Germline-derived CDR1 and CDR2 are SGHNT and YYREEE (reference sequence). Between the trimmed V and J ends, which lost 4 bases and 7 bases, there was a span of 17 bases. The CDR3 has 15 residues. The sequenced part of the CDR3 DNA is TGTGCCAGCAGCCGTGAGCTGGGGGCGGTCGGGGAG. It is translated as CASSRELGAVGE. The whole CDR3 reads CASSRELGAVGELFF. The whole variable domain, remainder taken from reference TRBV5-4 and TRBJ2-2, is ETGVTQSPTHLIKTRGQQVTLRCSSQSGHNTVSWYQQALGQGPQFIFQYYREEENGRGNFPPRFSGLQFPNYSSELNVNALELDDSALYLCASSRELGAVGELFFGEGSRLTVL.

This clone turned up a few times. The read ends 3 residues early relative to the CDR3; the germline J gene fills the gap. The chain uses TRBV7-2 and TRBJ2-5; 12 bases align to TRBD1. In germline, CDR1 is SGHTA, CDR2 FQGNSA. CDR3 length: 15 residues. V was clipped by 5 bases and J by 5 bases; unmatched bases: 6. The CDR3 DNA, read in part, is TGTGCCAGCAGCACCGGGACAGGGGGCTTGGAGACC. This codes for CASSTGTGGLET. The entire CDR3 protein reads CASSTGTGGLETQYF.

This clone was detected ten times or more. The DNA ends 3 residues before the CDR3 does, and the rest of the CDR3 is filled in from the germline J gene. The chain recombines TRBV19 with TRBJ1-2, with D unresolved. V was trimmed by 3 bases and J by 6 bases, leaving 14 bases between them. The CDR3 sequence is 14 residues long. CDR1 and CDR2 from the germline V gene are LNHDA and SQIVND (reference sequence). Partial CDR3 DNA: TGTGCCAGTAGTATTTTGGGCACGTTCGATGGC. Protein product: CASSILGTFDG. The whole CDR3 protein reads CASSILGTFDGYTF.